Shown below are 18 T cell receptor beta chains from a single sample sequenced in a study of identical twins. From the 5' RACE reads, TCRdb called clonotypes with MiXCR, one entry per CDR3 protein. This table has hundreds of thousands of distinct CDR3 sequences, around 8.3% appearing once. The same data also went into a second study, on yellow fever vaccine responses in identical twins.

Sample: PBMCs. The receptors were sampled from a woman under 30 in good health.

This clonotype was seen ten or more times. This sequence joins TRBV5-1 and TRBJ1-1; unclear D gene. CDR3 length: 13 residues. CDR1 is SGHRS, CDR2 YFSETQ, per germline. Between the trimmed V and J ends, which lost 8 bases and 0 bases, there was a span of 11 bases. CDR3 coding DNA: TGCGCCAGTCAAAATAGGCTGAACACTGAAGCTTTCTTT. It is translated as CASQNRLNTEAFF.

This sequence joins TRBV20-1 and TRBJ1-2, with 8 bases that match TRBD1. Trimming at V came to 4 bases and at J to 5 bases, leaving 12 bases not matched to a gene. The CDR3 loop spans 15 amino acids. Germline V CDR1 and CDR2: DFQATT, SNEGSKA (reference sequence). The DNA for the CDR3 is TGCAGTGCTAAACCTACAGGGGGACCTAGGTATGGCTACACCTTC. It translates to CSAKPTGGPRYGYTF.

This clonotype was seen at least ten times. The chain couples TRBV4-3 to TRBJ2-2, with TRBD1 identical over 8 bases. The CDR3 is made up of 16 amino acids. Germline V gene lookup returns CDR1 LGHNA and CDR2 YSLEER. V lost 2 bases, J lost 4 bases, and 6 bases stayed unmatched. CDR3 amino acids: CASSQRTGTSTGELFF. CDR3 nucleotides: TGCGCCAGCAGCCAAAGGACAGGGACCAGCACCGGGGAGCTGTTTTTT.

This clonotype was found a few times. The chain links TRBV28 to TRBJ2-6; D is unclear. Germline values: CDR1 MDHEN, CDR2 SYDVKM. Trimming took off 4 bases at V and 0 bases at J, with 7 bases between the two ends. The CDR3 is made up of 15 amino acids. CDR3 region: CASSSDLSGANVLTF. CDR3 coding DNA: TGTGCCAGCAGTTCCGACCTCTCTGGGGCCAACGTCCTGACTTTC.

This clonotype was seen more than once but under ten times. A junction boundary mismatches the germline segment, possibly from a read error. The chain carries TRBV5-1 and TRBJ2-2; the D gene is possibly TRBD2 (5 bases). Germline V gene data show CDR1 as SGHRS and CDR2 as YFSETQ. The CDR3 spans 14 residues. The CDR3 spells CASGLSGSTGELLF. The CDR3 DNA sequence: TGCGCCAGCGGTTTAAGCGGATCCACCGGGGAGCTGCTTTTT. Full variable domain (rest looked up from reference TRBV5-1 and TRBJ2-2): KAGVTQTPRYLIKTRGQQVTLSCSPISGHRSVSWYQQTPGQGLQFLFEYFSETQRNKGNFPGRFSGRQFSNSRSEMNVSTLELGDSALYLCASGLSGSTGELLFGEGSRLTVL.

There are a few counts of this clonotype. In DNA form, the CDR3 reads TGCAGTGCTAGACCGCTTAGCGGGAGGGGAGGGGAGACCCAGTACTTC. This encodes CSARPLSGRGGETQYF. The chain is built from TRBV20-1 and TRBJ2-5; TRBD2 matches at 11 bases. The CDR3 runs to 16 residues. The trim removed 2 bases at V and 5 bases at J, leaving 10 bases unmatched. Germline CDR1 reads DFQATT; CDR2 reads SNEGSKA (reference sequence).

The gene calls are TRBV27 and TRBJ2-7; the D is unclear. Germline V gene data show CDR1 as MNHEY and CDR2 as SMNVEV (reference sequence). V was trimmed by 10 bases and J by 3 bases, leaving 13 bases between them. There are 12 residues in the CDR3. The CDR3 DNA sequence: TGTGCCATCGGGCGTATAGGCTACGAGCAGTACTTC. Protein product: CAIGRIGYEQYF.

CDR3: CASSPKIALYEQFF. In DNA form, the CDR3 reads TGTGCCAGCAGCCCCAAGATAGCTCTGTATGAGCAGTTCTTC. V is TRBV7-9 and J is TRBJ2-1, with D uncertain. Trimming took 5 bases from V and 8 from J, leaving 16 bases between them. The germline CDR1 and CDR2 sequences are SEHNR and FQNEAQ (reference sequence). This CDR3 has 14 amino acids.

A few counts support this clonotype. This sequence joins TRBV2 and TRBJ1-5; TRBD1 aligns across 10 bases. Per germline, CDR1 SNHLY and CDR2 FYNNEI. The CDR3 extends over 16 amino acids. V shed 6 bases and J 6 bases; nucleotides not matched to a gene: 11. The CDR3 sequence: CASSVSDRTGGQPQHF. In DNA, the CDR3 is TGTGCCAGCAGCGTCTCCGACAGGACAGGGGGTCAGCCCCAGCATTTT. Using reference TRBV2 and TRBJ1-5 for the parts outside the CDR3, the full variable domain is EPEVTQTPSHQVTQMGQEVILRCVPISNHLYFYWYRQILGQKVEFLVSFYNNEISEKSEIFDDQFSVERPDGSNFTLKIRSTKLEDSAMYFCASSVSDRTGGQPQHFGDGTRLSIL.

This clonotype was detected only a few times. The J gene is TRBJ2-2, the V gene TRBV18; D may be TRBD1 (6 bases). CDR3 size: 17 residues. In germline, CDR1 is KGHSH, CDR2 LQKENI. V was shortened by 5 bases and J by 4 bases, with 20 bases between the two germline ends. Here the CDR3 DNA reads TGTGCCAGCTCAAGAGACGGGACACGCGATAGCACCGGGGAGCTGTTTTTT. This sequence encodes CASSRDGTRDSTGELFF. The complete variable domain, with remaining parts taken from reference TRBV18 and TRBJ2-2, reads NAGVMQNPRHLVRRRGQEARLRCSPMKGHSHVYWYRQLPEEGLKFMVYLQKENIIDESGMPKERFSAEFPKEGPSILRIQQVVRGDSAAYFCASSRDGTRDSTGELFFGEGSRLTVL.

The chain is built from TRBV20-1 and TRBJ2-3, with TRBD2 identical over 8 bases. Germline lookup yields CDR1 DFQATT and CDR2 SNEGSKA (reference sequence). The CDR3 length is 18 residues. V trimming: 4 bases; J trimming: 1 base; junction bases outside the gene matches: 16. The DNA for the CDR3 is TGCAGTGCTATGAAAGGGCTAGCGGGCCCAGGGGGCACAGATACGCAGTATTTT. This gives the protein CSAMKGLAGPGGTDTQYF.

The J gene is TRBJ2-1, the V gene TRBV4-3, with TRBD1 identical over 7 bases. There are 16 residues in the CDR3. The ends lost 3 bases at V and 3 bases at J; junction bases unmatched: 8. Germline V CDR1 and CDR2: LGHNA, YSLEER. As DNA, the CDR3 is TGCGCCAGCAGCCACACCTGGGGGACAGACTACAATGAGCAGTTCTTC. Amino acid sequence: CASSHTWGTDYNEQFF.

This clonotype was seen repeatedly, ten times or more. The chain has TRBV28 and TRBJ1-5; D is ambiguous. Germline values: CDR1 MDHEN, CDR2 SYDVKM. With 6 bases removed from V and 3 bases from J, the gap between germline ends came to 6 bases. The CDR3 covers 12 residues. The CDR3 region has the DNA TGTGCCAGCAGCCTTTTCAATCAGCCCCAGCATTTT. Amino acids: CASSLFNQPQHF.

V usage is TRBV20-1 and J usage is TRBJ1-4; TRBD1 might be the D (6 bases). The CDR3 sequence is 15 residues long. Per the germline V gene, CDR1 is DFQATT and CDR2 is SNEGSKA (reference sequence). The germline V and J ends were trimmed by 0 bases and 8 bases, with 16 bases remaining between them. CDR3 in DNA: TGCAGTGCTAGAGAGGATGAGACAGGCGGAGAAAAACTGTTTTTT. Protein sequence: CSAREDETGGEKLFF.

Regarding this clonotype: This may be a read error, as it is one base from a much larger clone. The genes are TRBV12-3 or TRBV12-4 and TRBJ2-3, with D unclear. This CDR3 spans 13 amino acids. Deletions cut 4 bases from V and 4 bases from J, with 9 bases between. CDR3 residues: CASSSSRSDTQYF. The CDR3 nucleotides are TGTGCCAGCAGTTCTTCAAGGTCAGATACGCAGTATTTT.

The gene calls are TRBV3-1 and TRBJ2-1, with 8 positions matching TRBD2. The CDR3 runs 15 residues. Germline V lookup: CDR1 LGHDT, CDR2 YNNKEL (reference sequence). V shed 0 bases and J 6 bases; nucleotides not matched to a gene: 4. CDR3 region: CASSQEGSGVNEQFF. DNA for the CDR3: TGTGCCAGCAGCCAAGAGGGTAGCGGGGTCAATGAGCAGTTCTTC.

A few counts support this clonotype. V and J are TRBV19 and TRBJ2-7; D is ambiguous. With 4 bases removed from V and 2 bases from J, the gap between germline ends came to 12 bases. This CDR3 has 14 amino acids. The germline CDR1 and CDR2 sequences are LNHDA and SQIVND (reference sequence). The CDR3 coding sequence is TGTGCCAGTAGTACCCCCCTGGGTACCTACGAGCAGTACTTC. It translates to CASSTPLGTYEQYF.

This clonotype was detected only a few times. The J gene is TRBJ2-1, the V gene TRBV24-1; 8 bases are shared with TRBD2. Germline CDR1 is KGHDR and CDR2 is SFDVKD. This CDR3 contains 16 residues. V shed 8 bases and J 7 bases; nucleotides not matched to a gene: 15. CDR3 nucleotides: TGTGCCACCACACTCAACCCAGCGGGAGTAGGTAATGAGCAGTTCTTC. Its protein product is CATTLNPAGVGNEQFF.